Listed below are T cell receptor beta chains from one sample, sequenced in a study of regulatory T cells in long-lasting Graves disease. TCRdb re-analysed the multiplex PCR reads in MiXCR, keeping a single row per CDR3 protein. This table holds 420,000 or so distinct CDR3 sequences, 20% to 25% found once. This material consisted of peripheral blood mononuclear cells (PBMCs), taken when the disease was refractory, from a patient treated with antithyroid drugs. Receptors were obtained from a female donor with Graves disease. Both conserved end residues are part of each CDR3. Not every row has a clone size; where given, it reads once, few, many or a size class.

clone_size | v_call | cdr3_aa
- | TRBV5-1 | CASSLDWVGGSDTEAFF
- | TRBV6-1 | CASSENRGAEAFF
- | TRBV27 | CASSPTVPREQFF
many | TRBV10-3 | CAIRGGKLNTEAFF
many | TRBV20-1 | CSAREGSNQPQHF
many | TRBV7-2 | CASSLIAASPETQYF
many | TRBV20-1 | CSARSQGWETQYF
many | TRBV12-3/TRBV12-4 | CASSLQGTVGFQPQHF
- | TRBV12-3/TRBV12-4 | CASSLGGGTEVFF
few | TRBV5-1 | CASSLGTEGPYEQYF
- | TRBV5-1 | CASSLSTSGRGVETQYF
- | TRBV20-1 | CSARGREGKQETQYF
many | TRBV20-1 | CSAKSGTIDQETQYF
- | TRBV11-2 | CASTPYTPKNYGYTF
few | TRBV27 | CASSLFSGAGANVLTF
many | TRBV28 | CASSHGTSGTYEQYF
few | TRBV5-1 | CASSLYSNYGYTF
many | TRBV2 | CASSEWTSGIQETQYF
many | TRBV2 | CASMDPSLPLHF
many | TRBV28 | CASSGGALTEAFF
few | TRBV5-1 | CASSLDFDSPLHF
- | TRBV18 | CASSPPGTGLQPQHF
- | TRBV7-3 | CASSFVQVLTNEKLFF
many | TRBV29-1 | CSVEDPTAYEQYF
- | TRBV15 | CATSRDSQGNQPQHF